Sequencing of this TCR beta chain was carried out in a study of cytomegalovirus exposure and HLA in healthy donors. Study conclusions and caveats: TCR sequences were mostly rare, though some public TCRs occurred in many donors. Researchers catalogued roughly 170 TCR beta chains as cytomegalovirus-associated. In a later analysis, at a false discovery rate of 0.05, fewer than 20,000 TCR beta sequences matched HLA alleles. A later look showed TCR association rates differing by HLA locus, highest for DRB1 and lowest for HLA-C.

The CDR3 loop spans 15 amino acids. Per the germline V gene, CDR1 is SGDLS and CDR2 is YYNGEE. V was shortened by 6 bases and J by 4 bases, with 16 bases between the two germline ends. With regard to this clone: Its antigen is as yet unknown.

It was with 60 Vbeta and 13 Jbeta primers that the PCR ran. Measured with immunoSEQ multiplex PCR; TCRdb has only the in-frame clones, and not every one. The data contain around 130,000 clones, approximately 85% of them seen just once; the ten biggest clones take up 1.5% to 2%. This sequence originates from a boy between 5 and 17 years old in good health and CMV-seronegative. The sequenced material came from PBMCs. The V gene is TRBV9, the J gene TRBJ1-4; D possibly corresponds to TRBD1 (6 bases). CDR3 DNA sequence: TGTGCCAGCAACCCAACCGGGACATTTAATGAAAAACTGTTTTTT. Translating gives CASNPTGTFNEKLFF. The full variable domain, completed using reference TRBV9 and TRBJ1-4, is DSGVTQTPKHLITATGQRVTLRCSPRSGDLSVYWYQQSLDQGLQFLIQYYNGEERAKGNILERFSAQQFPDLHSELNLSSLELGDSALYFCASNPTGTFNEKLFFGSGTQLSVL.